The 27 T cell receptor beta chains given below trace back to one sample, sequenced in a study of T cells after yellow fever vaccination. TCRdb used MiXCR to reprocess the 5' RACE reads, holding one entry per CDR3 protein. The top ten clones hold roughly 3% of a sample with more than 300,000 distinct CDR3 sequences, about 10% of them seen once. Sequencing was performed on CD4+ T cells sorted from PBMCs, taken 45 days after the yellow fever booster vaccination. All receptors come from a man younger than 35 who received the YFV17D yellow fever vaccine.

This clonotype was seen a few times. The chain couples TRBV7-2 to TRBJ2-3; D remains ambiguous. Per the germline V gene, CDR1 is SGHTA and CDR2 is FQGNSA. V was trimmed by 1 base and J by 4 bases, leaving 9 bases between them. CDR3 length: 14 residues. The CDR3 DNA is TGTGCCAGCAGCTTAGGAATGGAAGCAGATACGCAGTATTTT. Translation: CASSLGMEADTQYF.

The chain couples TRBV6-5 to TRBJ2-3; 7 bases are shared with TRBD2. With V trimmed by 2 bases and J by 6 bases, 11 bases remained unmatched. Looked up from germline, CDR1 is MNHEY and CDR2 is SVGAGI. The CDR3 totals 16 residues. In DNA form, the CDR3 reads TGTGCCAGCAGTTACCCGGGGGGAGGGCCTACGGATACGCAGTATTTT. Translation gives CASSYPGGGPTDTQYF.

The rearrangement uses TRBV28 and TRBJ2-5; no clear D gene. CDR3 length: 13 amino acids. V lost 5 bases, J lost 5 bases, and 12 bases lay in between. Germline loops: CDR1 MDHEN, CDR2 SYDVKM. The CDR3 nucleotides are TGTGCCAGCAGTCCGGTCTGGTCGGAGACCCAGTACTTC. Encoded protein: CASSPVWSETQYF.

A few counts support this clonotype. The CDR3 coding sequence is TGTGCCAGCAGCCCAGTAATAGGGGGGACCTATGGCTACACCTTC. Protein: CASSPVIGGTYGYTF. The rearrangement links TRBV14 to TRBJ1-2, with D tentatively TRBD1 (6 bases). Trimming pared 4 bases from V and 4 bases from J, leaving 16 bases between. The CDR3 runs 15 residues. Germline V gives CDR1 SGHDN, CDR2 FVKESK.

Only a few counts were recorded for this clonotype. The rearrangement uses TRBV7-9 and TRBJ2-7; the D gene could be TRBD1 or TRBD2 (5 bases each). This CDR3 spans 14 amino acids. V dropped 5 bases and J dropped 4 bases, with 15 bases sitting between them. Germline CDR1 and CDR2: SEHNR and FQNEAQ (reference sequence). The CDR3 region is CASSTTGASYEQYF. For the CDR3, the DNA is TGTGCCAGCAGCACCACCGGGGCCTCGTACGAGCAGTACTTC.

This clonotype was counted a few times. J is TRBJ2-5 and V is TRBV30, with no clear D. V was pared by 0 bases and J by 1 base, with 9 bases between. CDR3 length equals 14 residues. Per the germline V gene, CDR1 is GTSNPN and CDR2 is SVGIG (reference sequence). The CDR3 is CAWSVSGSQETQYF. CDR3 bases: TGTGCCTGGAGTGTATCGGGCAGCCAAGAGACCCAGTACTTC.

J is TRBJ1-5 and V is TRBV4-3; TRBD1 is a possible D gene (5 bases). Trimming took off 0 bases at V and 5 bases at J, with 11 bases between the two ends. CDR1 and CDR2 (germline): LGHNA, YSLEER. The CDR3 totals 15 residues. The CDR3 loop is CASSQEGGGYQPQHF. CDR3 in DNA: TGCGCCAGCAGCCAAGAAGGTGGGGGGTATCAGCCCCAGCATTTT.

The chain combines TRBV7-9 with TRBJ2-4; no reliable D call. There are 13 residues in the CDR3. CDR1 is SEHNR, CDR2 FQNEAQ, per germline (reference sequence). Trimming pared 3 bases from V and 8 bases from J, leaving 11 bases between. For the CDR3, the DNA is TGTGCCAGCAGCTTTCGGGTTACGGACATTCAGTACTTC. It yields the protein CASSFRVTDIQYF.

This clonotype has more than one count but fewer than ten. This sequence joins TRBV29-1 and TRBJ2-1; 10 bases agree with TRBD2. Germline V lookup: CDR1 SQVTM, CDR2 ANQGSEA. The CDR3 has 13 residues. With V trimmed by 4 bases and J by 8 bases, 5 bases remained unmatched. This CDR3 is CSVAGLARHEQFF. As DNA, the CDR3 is TGCAGCGTTGCGGGACTAGCGCGACATGAGCAGTTCTTC.

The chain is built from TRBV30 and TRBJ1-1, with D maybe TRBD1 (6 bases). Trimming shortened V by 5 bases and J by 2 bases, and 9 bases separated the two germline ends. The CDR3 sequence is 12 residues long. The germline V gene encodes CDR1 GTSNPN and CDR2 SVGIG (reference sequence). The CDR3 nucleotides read TGTGCCTGGGGACAGATCAACACTGAAGCTTTCTTT. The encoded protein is CAWGQINTEAFF. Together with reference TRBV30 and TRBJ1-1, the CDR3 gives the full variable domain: SQTIHQWPATLVQPVGSPLSLECTVEGTSNPNLYWYRQAAGRGLQLLFYSVGIGQISSEVPQNLSASRPQDRQFILSSKKLLLSDSGFYLCAWGQINTEAFFGQGTRLTVV.

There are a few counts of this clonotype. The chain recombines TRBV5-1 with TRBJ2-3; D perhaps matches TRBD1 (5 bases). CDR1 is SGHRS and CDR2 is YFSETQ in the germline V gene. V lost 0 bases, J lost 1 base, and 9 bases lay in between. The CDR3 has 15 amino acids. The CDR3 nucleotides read TGCGCCAGCAGCTTGGACGGCAGGGGCACAGATACGCAGTATTTT. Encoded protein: CASSLDGRGTDTQYF.

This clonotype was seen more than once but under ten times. This CDR3 reads CASSPSGQGVGYTF. DNA for the CDR3: TGTGCCAGCAGCCCCTCCGGACAGGGGGTTGGCTACACCTTC. This chain links TRBV5-5 with TRBJ1-2; 10 bases fit TRBD1. V lost 4 bases, J lost 7 bases, and 7 bases stayed unmatched. CDR3 length: 14 residues. CDR1 is SGHKS, CDR2 YYEKEE, per germline (reference sequence).

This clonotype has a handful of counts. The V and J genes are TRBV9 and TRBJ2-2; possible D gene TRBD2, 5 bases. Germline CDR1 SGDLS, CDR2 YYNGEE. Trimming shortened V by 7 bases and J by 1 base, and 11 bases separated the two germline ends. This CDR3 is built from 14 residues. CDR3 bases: TGTGCCAGCGGACGGACTGAGAACACCGGGGAGCTGTTTTTT. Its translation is CASGRTENTGELFF.

DNA for the CDR3: TGTGCCAGCAGCTTGATGGAGACTACCTACGAGCAGTACTTC. Its protein product is CASSLMETTYEQYF. This chain links TRBV7-8 with TRBJ2-7; D is possibly TRBD2 (5 bases). Per the germline V gene, CDR1 is SGHVS and CDR2 is FQNEAQ. The CDR3 sequence is 14 residues long. Trimming pared 3 bases from V and 2 bases from J, leaving 11 bases between.

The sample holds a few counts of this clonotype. The CDR3 sequence is CASSLYGTGANVLTF. The CDR3 bases are TGTGCCAGCAGCTTATATGGAACCGGGGCCAACGTCCTGACTTTC. V usage is TRBV7-9 and J usage is TRBJ2-6, with D hard to call. The CDR3 spans 15 residues. Per germline, CDR1 SEHNR and CDR2 FQNEAQ (reference sequence). V was trimmed by 2 bases and J by 4 bases, leaving 9 bases between them.

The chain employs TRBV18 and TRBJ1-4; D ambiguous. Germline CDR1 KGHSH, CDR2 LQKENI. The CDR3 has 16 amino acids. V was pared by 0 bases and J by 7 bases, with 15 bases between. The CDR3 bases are TGTGCCAGCTCACCACCAGGGTCGCCGCGGGGTGAAAAACTGTTTTTT. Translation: CASSPPGSPRGEKLFF.

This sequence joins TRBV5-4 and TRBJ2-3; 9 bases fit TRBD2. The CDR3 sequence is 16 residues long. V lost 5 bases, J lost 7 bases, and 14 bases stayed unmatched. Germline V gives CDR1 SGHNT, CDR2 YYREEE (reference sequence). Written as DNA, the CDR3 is TGTGCCAGCAGGTGGGACTTAGCGGGGGAGGTCAATACGCAGTATTTT. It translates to CASRWDLAGEVNTQYF.

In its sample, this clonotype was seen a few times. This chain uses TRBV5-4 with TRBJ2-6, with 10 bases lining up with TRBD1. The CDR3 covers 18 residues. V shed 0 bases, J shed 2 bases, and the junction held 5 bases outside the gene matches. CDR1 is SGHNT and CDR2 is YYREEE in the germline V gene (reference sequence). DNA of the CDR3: TGTGCCAGCAGCTTGGCTGACAGGGGGCTTACTGGGGCCAACGTCCTGACTTTC. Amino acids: CASSLADRGLTGANVLTF.

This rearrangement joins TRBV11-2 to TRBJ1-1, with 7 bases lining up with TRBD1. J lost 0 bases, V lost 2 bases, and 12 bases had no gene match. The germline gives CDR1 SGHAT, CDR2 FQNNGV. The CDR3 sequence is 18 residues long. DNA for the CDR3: TGTGCCAGCAGCTTACCAGAAACCGGGACAGCCATGAACACTGAAGCTTTCTTT. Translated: CASSLPETGTAMNTEAFF.

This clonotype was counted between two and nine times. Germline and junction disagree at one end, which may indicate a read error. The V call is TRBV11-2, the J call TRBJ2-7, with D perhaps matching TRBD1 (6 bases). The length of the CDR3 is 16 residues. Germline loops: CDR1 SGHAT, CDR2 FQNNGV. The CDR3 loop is CASSLNRDTLSHEQYF. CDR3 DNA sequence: TGTGCCAGCAGCCTCAACCGGGACACCCTCTCCCACGAGCAGTACTTC.

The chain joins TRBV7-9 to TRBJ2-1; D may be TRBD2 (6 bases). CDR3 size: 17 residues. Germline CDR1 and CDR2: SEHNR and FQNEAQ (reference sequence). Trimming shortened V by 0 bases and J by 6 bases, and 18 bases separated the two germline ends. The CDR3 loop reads CASSLAGGVDEANEQFF. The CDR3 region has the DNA TGTGCCAGCAGCTTAGCGGGGGGTGTGGACGAAGCCAATGAGCAGTTCTTC.

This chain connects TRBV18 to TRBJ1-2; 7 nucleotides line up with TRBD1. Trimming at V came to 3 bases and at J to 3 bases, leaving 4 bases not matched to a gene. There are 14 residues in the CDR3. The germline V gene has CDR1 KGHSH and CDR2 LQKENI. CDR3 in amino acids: CASSPDGQDYGYTF. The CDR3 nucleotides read TGTGCCAGCTCACCCGACGGACAGGACTATGGCTACACCTTC.

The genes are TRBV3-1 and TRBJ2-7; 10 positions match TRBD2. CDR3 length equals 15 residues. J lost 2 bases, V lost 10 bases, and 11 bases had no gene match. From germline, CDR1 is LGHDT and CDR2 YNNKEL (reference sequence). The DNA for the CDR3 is TGTGCCACCCAGTTGGTAGCGGGGGGCGCCTACGAGCAGTACTTC. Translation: CATQLVAGGAYEQYF.

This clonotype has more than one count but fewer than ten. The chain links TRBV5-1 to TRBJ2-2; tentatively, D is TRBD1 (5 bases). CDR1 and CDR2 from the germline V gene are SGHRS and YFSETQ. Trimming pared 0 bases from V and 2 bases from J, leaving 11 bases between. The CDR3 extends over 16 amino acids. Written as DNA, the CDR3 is TGCGCCAGCAGCTTGGGTAAACAGGAAAACACCGGGGAGCTGTTTTTT. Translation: CASSLGKQENTGELFF.

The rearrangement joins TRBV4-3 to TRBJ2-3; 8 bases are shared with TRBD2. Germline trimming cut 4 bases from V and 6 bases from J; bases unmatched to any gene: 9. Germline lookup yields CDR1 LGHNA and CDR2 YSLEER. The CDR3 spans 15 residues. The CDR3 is CASSLLAGPGDTQYF. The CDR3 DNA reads TGCGCCAGCAGCCTTTTAGCGGGGCCCGGGGATACGCAGTATTTT.

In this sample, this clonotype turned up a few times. The CDR3 nucleotides read TGTGCCAGCAGCTTAGCAATTATCCACGCGGATACGCAGTATTTT. It specifies CASSLAIIHADTQYF. The chain combines TRBV11-2 with TRBJ2-3; D is uncertain. The germline V and J ends were trimmed by 1 base and 6 bases, with 14 bases remaining between them. Germline loops: CDR1 SGHAT, CDR2 FQNNGV. The CDR3 runs to 15 residues.

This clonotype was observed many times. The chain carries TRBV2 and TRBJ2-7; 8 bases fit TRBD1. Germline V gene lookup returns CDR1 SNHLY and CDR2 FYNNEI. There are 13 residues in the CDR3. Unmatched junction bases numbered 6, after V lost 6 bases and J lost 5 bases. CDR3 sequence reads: CASRPQQGDEQYF. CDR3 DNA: TGTGCCAGCAGACCGCAACAGGGGGACGAGCAGTACTTC.